The present T cell receptor beta chain was sequenced within a study of CXCR3-negative and CXCR3-positive naive CD8 T cells. As to this clonotype: The antigen is not known.

The CDR3 totals 14 residues. CDR1 and CDR2 from the germline V gene are LGHNA and YSLEER. Overall study findings and caveats: CD5 surface expression was similar among naive subsets, and TCR strength was estimated by inference from TRB CDR3 properties.

The TRB libraries of cDNA were built by UMI-labeled 5' RACE. Reanalyzing the 5' RACE reads, TCRdb keeps one entry per CDR3 protein, without DNA. Its table records roughly 45,000 distinct CDR3 sequences. The clonotype comes from a human donor in good health. Some clones in this sample may be carry-over from other donors' samples. The chain combines TRBV4-3 with TRBJ2-5; TCRdb proposes TRBD1, but this gene call is untestable without DNA. Sequenced input: naive CXCR3- CD8+ T cells from blood. Subset specified: CD45RO-CCR7+CD27+CD95- naive CD8+ T cells lacking CXCR3 (TNR3-). The CDR3 loop reads CASSQGGQRETQYF.